This T cell receptor beta chain derives from a study of T cells after yellow fever vaccination. Overall study context: Low-cell-number fractions underwent preparation using SMART-Seq v4 Ultra Low Input. Findings and caveats of the study: Reappearing after the booster were most of the clones from primary vaccination (about 96% CD4, approximately 89% CD8). It was the secondary response that reached its peak faster, day 5 versus 15, but it was weaker.

5'RACE template switching generated TCR cDNA, adding a universal primer site and UMIs. In TCRdb, the 5' RACE reads were re-called with MiXCR into one record per CDR3 protein. The data show about 630,000 distinct CDR3 sequences, 9% to 15% seen once. Looked up from germline, CDR1 is LGHNA and CDR2 is YSLEER. There are 15 residues in the CDR3. Trimming cost V 5 bases and J 0 bases, with 14 bases left between them. This clonotype was seen more than once but under ten times. Antigen specificity is unknown. The clonotype comes from a man aged 25 to 40 who received the YFV17D yellow fever vaccine. The specimen was PBMCs, collected on the day of the yellow fever booster vaccination. The V gene is TRBV4-3, the J gene TRBJ2-7; TRBD1 might be the D (6 bases). The CDR3 protein is CASSVTTGISYEQYF. The CDR3 region has the DNA TGCGCCAGCAGCGTAACAACAGGGATCTCCTACGAGCAGTACTTC.